One sample yielded the 18 T cell receptor beta chains listed below, sequenced in a study of cytomegalovirus exposure and HLA in healthy donors. Amplification used 60 Vbeta primers and 13 Jbeta primers. Profiling relied on immunoSEQ multiplex PCR, and the TCRdb table lists in-frame clones only, not all of them. The repertoire holds some 110,000 clones, about 80% seen once, with about 5.4% in the top ten. The specimen was PBMCs. The source is a woman aged 18-35 years in good health and CMV-seropositive.

J is TRBJ2-1 and V is TRBV5-1; the match to TRBD2 covers 7 bases. This CDR3 region has 16 residues. CDR1 and CDR2 from the germline V gene are SGHRS and YFSETQ. V shed 4 bases, J shed 3 bases, and the junction held 10 bases outside the gene matches. The DNA for the CDR3 is TGCGCCAGCAGCACCCAAGGAGGGAGGGGCTACAATGAGCAGTTCTTC. Its protein is CASSTQGGRGYNEQFF.

This chain connects TRBV27 to TRBJ1-5, with TRBD1 matching 8 bases. The germline CDR1 and CDR2 sequences are MNHEY and SMNVEV (reference sequence). The V gene end was trimmed by 2 bases and the J gene end by 1 base; junction bases not matched to a gene: 1. There are 15 residues in the CDR3. The CDR3 sequence: CASSLQGASNQPQHF. CDR3 bases: TGTGCCAGCAGTTTACAGGGGGCAAGCAATCAGCCCCAGCATTTT.

The rearrangement links TRBV4-1 to TRBJ1-2; weak D call: TRBD1 (6 bases). The CDR3 is 17 amino acids. Germline V lookup: CDR1 MGHRA, CDR2 YSYEKL. Deletions cut 1 base from V and 2 bases from J, with 17 bases between. CDR3 residues: CASSQVPPGAANYGYTF. The CDR3 bases are TGCGCCAGCAGCCAAGTTCCTCCAGGGGCCGCCAACTATGGCTACACCTTC.

This clone was counted only a few times. J is TRBJ2-5 and V is TRBV9, with 11 bases fitting TRBD1. Germline CDR1 reads SGDLS; CDR2 reads YYNGEE. The CDR3 spans 15 residues. Unmatched junction bases numbered 9, after V lost 4 bases and J lost 7 bases. The CDR3 region is CASSPRTGGVGTQYF. Written as DNA, the CDR3 is TGTGCCAGCAGCCCTCGGACAGGGGGCGTGGGGACCCAGTACTTC.

The J gene is TRBJ2-7, the V gene TRBV5-6; 7 positions agree with TRBD1. This CDR3 has 15 residues. Germline trimming cut 3 bases from V and 4 bases from J; bases unmatched to any gene: 10. Germline V gene data show CDR1 as SGHDT and CDR2 as YYEEEE. The CDR3 DNA is TGTGCCAGCAGCTCAGCCGGGACAGCCACTTACGAGCAGTACTTC. This gives the protein CASSSAGTATYEQYF.

The rearrangement uses TRBV28 and TRBJ2-7; maybe TRBD1 (5 bases). Germline lookup yields CDR1 MDHEN and CDR2 SYDVKM. The CDR3 totals 12 residues. V was shortened by 8 bases and J by 3 bases, with 11 bases between the two germline ends. This chain's CDR3 is CASQDTFYEQYF. The CDR3 DNA reads TGTGCCAGCCAGGACACATTCTACGAGCAGTACTTC. The entire variable domain, with the rest obtained from reference TRBV28 and TRBJ2-7, is as follows: DVKVTQSSRYLVKRTGEKVFLECVQDMDHENMFWYRQDPGLGLRLIYFSYDVKMKEKGDIPEGYSVSREKKERFSLILESASTNQTSMYLCASQDTFYEQYFGPGTRLTVT.

Concerning this clone: Other DNA sequences from this sample encode an identical CDR3 as well. The chain employs TRBV5-1 and TRBJ2-7; no definite D call. The V and J ends lost 4 bases and 4 bases respectively, with 6 bases between them. This CDR3 has 11 residues. Germline V gene sequence: CDR1 SGHRS, CDR2 YFSETQ. The DNA for the CDR3 is TGCGCCAGCAGCGCCGCGTACGAGCAGTACTTC. Protein product: CASSAAYEQYF.

In regard to this clone: The same CDR3 also results from other DNA sequences found in this sample. J is TRBJ1-3 and V is TRBV6-1; 7 positions agree with TRBD1. CDR1 and CDR2 (germline): MNHNS, SASEGT. V gave up 7 bases and J gave up 2 bases; unmatched junction bases: 2. The CDR3 is 13 amino acids. The CDR3 here is CASKTGAGNTIYF. As DNA, the CDR3 is TGTGCCAGCAAAACAGGGGCTGGAAACACCATATATTTT.

This clone was observed a handful of times. The chain uses TRBV12-5 and TRBJ1-5; 8 nucleotides align to TRBD1. The CDR3 has 13 residues. Germline values: CDR1 LGHNT, CDR2 FRNRAP. With 7 bases clipped from V and 6 bases from J, the junction kept 5 bases outside the gene matches. CDR3 in amino acids: CASVAQGGQPQHF. For the CDR3, the DNA is TGTGCTAGTGTCGCACAGGGGGGTCAGCCCCAGCATTTT.

The chain recombines TRBV9 with TRBJ2-1; 10 bases match TRBD2. The CDR3 totals 20 residues. Trimming cost V 8 bases and J 2 bases; bases outside gene matches: 22. The germline V gene encodes CDR1 SGDLS and CDR2 YYNGEE. In DNA, the CDR3 is TGTGCCAGGAGTTTCAAGAGCGGGTCGGTCGGACTAGCGGCCTACAATGAGCAGTTCTTC. It specifies CARSFKSGSVGLAAYNEQFF.

The chain combines TRBV9 with TRBJ1-2, with a possible D match to TRBD1 (6 bases). The ends were cut back, 5 bases at V and 2 bases at J, with 13 bases in the middle. The CDR3 totals 14 residues. Germline CDR1 SGDLS, CDR2 YYNGEE. The CDR3 region is CASSAIGQNYGYTF. The CDR3 bases are TGTGCCAGCAGTGCTATCGGACAGAACTATGGCTACACCTTC.

The genes are TRBV5-1 and TRBJ2-7, with 8 bases identical to TRBD1. J lost 2 bases, V lost 4 bases, and 5 bases had no gene match. Per germline, CDR1 SGHRS and CDR2 YFSETQ. The CDR3 is made up of 14 amino acids. The CDR3 nucleotides read TGCGCCAGCAGCCCAGCGACAGGGGCCTACGAGCAGTACTTC. Translating it yields CASSPATGAYEQYF.

The chain is built from TRBV28 and TRBJ2-2; TRBD2 is a possible D gene (6 bases). The germline V gene has CDR1 MDHEN and CDR2 SYDVKM. V shed 8 bases and J shed 4 bases, with 14 bases lying between them. The CDR3 loop spans 14 amino acids. Here the CDR3 DNA reads TGTGCCAGCGCAGGAGGGCCTATCACCGGGGAGCTGTTTTTT. The encoded protein is CASAGGPITGELFF.

The CDR3 protein is CASRALAGASYEQYF. Here the CDR3 DNA reads TGTGCCAGCAGGGCACTAGCGGGAGCTTCCTACGAGCAGTACTTC. V usage is TRBV6-5 and J usage is TRBJ2-7; 11 nucleotides agree with TRBD2. Germline CDR1 reads MNHEY; CDR2 reads SVGAGI. The J segment lost 1 base and the V segment lost 6 bases, leaving 5 bases of the junction unmatched. The CDR3 spans 15 residues.

This clone was observed a handful of times. The chain recombines TRBV5-1 with TRBJ1-1; D gene ambiguous. Looked up from germline, CDR1 is SGHRS and CDR2 is YFSETQ. This CDR3 contains 11 residues. Deletions cut 6 bases from V and 5 bases from J, with 8 bases between. This CDR3 is CASTAGTEAFF. CDR3 nucleotide sequence: TGCGCCAGCACCGCGGGGACTGAAGCTTTCTTT. The variable domain in full, completed from reference TRBV5-1 and TRBJ1-1, reads KAGVTQTPRYLIKTRGQQVTLSCSPISGHRSVSWYQQTPGQGLQFLFEYFSETQRNKGNFPGRFSGRQFSNSRSEMNVSTLELGDSALYLCASTAGTEAFFGQGTRLTVV.

As regards this clone: The final CDR3 position lacks the conserved phenylalanine or tryptophan, pointing to a likely read error. The rearrangement uses TRBV10-1 and TRBJ1-4; 9 positions agree with TRBD1. V shed 4 bases and J 8 bases; nucleotides not matched to a gene: 11. Germline-derived CDR1 and CDR2 are WNHNN and SYGVQD (reference sequence). This CDR3 is built from 16 residues. The CDR3 loop is CASSVRTGEGQEKLFV. The CDR3 DNA reads as TGCGCCAGCAGTGTGCGGACAGGGGAGGGGCAAGAAAAACTGTTTGTT.

This chain joins TRBV9 and TRBJ2-3; D is uncertain. The V end lost 0 bases, the J end lost 3 bases, and 5 bases lay between the germline ends. Germline V gene lookup returns CDR1 SGDLS and CDR2 YYNGEE. There are 13 residues in the CDR3. CDR3 bases: TGTGCCAGCAGCGTAGCGCGGACAGATACGCAGTATTTT. Translating gives CASSVARTDTQYF. Combining the CDR3 with reference TRBV9 and TRBJ2-3 gives the whole variable domain DSGVTQTPKHLITATGQRVTLRCSPRSGDLSVYWYQQSLDQGLQFLIQYYNGEERAKGNILERFSAQQFPDLHSELNLSSLELGDSALYFCASSVARTDTQYFGPGTRLTVL.

The chain links TRBV5-1 to TRBJ2-3; the match to TRBD2 covers 9 bases. CDR1 is SGHRS and CDR2 is YFSETQ in the germline V gene. The CDR3 contains 16 residues. The ends lost 4 bases at V and 4 bases at J; junction bases unmatched: 10. The chain's CDR3 is CASSGSGSPSADTQYF. The CDR3, as DNA: TGCGCCAGCAGCGGTAGCGGGAGCCCCAGCGCAGATACGCAGTATTTT.